This TCR beta chain was sequenced in a study of spatial heterogeneity in lung cancer. Study conclusions and caveats: Tracking of tumor mutation counts was seen in expanded intratumoral alpha and beta TCR counts. For tumor T cells, estimated coverage reached only approximately 7.7% (alpha) and approximately 13% (beta).

Deletions cut 5 bases from V and 6 bases from J, with 15 bases between. CDR1 SEHNR and CDR2 FQNEAQ come from the germline V gene (reference sequence). This CDR3 is 14 amino acids long. As to time point: sample taken at primary tumor resection. Samples were obtained from some 70 donors, all untreated early-stage non-small cell lung cancer patients. This clonotype counts as large. Its target is unknown. Single TCR cDNA molecules each had their own unique molecular identifier. TCRdb processed the 5' RACE reads anew with MiXCR; each CDR3 protein has one entry. This sample has almost 9,500 distinct CDR3 sequences, with 5% to 6.5% found just once.

The gene calls are TRBV7-9 and TRBJ2-3; D is tentatively TRBD1 or TRBD2 (5 bases each). This sample comprised lung tumor tissue, obtained at surgery. The receptor's source is a male donor with early-stage non-small cell lung cancer. In DNA, the CDR3 is TGTGCCAGCAGCCTCCAAACGGGGCCGGATACGCAGTATTTT. It yields the protein CASSLQTGPDTQYF. Full variable domain (outside the CDR3, taken from reference TRBV7-9 and TRBJ2-3): DTGVSQNPRHKITKRGQNVTFRCDPISEHNRLYWYRQTLGQGPEFLTYFQNEAQLEKSRLLSDRFSAERPKGSFSTLEIQRTEQGDSAMYLCASSLQTGPDTQYFGPGTRLTVL.